This TCR beta chain originates from a study of OX40 agonist ivuxolimab in advanced cancers. Across the study: Patients got intravenous ivuxolimab at 0.01 to 10 mg/kg every 2 weeks.

The method was immunoSEQ multiplex PCR; TCRdb's version includes in-frame clones alone and lacks a portion of them. The sample contains 6,500 to 8,000 clones, over 75% of which appear only once. This CDR3 contains 12 residues. V was clipped by 8 bases and J by 4 bases, with 12 bases between them. Germline assignment: CDR1 SGHVS and CDR2 FNYEAQ. The input for sequencing was CD4+ or CD8+ T cells sorted from blood, taken in a trial of the OX40 agonist ivuxolimab. The J gene is TRBJ2-7, the V gene TRBV7-6; tentative D call: TRBD2 (6 bases). This receptor was taken from an adult with an advanced solid tumor such as melanoma, head and neck, liver or kidney cancer. The CDR3 protein is CASGLTEYEQYF. DNA for the CDR3: TGTGCCAGCGGACTAACTGAATACGAGCAGTACTTC.